This TCR beta chain comes out of a study of blood T cells in healthy people across ages (dated by TCRdb to the mid-2010s). About the study as a whole: In model experiments, template switching captured about one uniquely barcoded TCR beta cDNA molecule for every two T cells. Age-related changes in TCR beta repertoire diversity were measured in the study by deep sequencing normalized with unique cDNA molecular identifiers. Donors were grouped into four age groups: young (average roughly 15 years), middle-aged (39), aged (around 60) and long-lived (around 82). Donors of different ages were randomly distributed across sequencing lanes to avoid experimental bias. For two donors (one aged 18 to 30 and one aged 80 or older), the study analyzed two additional independent replicas of 1 million unique cDNA reads from the same blood draw.

Notes on this clonotype: Which antigen it targets is not known. No clone much larger than this one lies a single base away; base qualities are absent.

Study-wide findings and limitations: Because the CMV infection status of the donors was unknown, age-related changes in expanded clonotypes may potentially have been confounded. As age increased, observed TCR beta diversity per million T cells dropped in a roughly linear way, and a significant reduction was already evident by age roughly 40. Compared with the aged group, the long-lived group had more naive CD4+ T cells, fewer expanded clones and increased TCR diversity, suggesting age selection. Bulk unsorted PBMC profiling prevented conclusive comparison of naive and antigen-experienced compartments. Total diversity estimates from one million sequenced T cells were considered lower bounds and underestimates. Observed TCR beta diversity correlated strongly with the percentage of naive T cells measured by flow cytometry.

Donors were a few dozen systemically healthy Caucasian individuals from Russia aged roughly 6 to 90 years. About 10 milliliters of peripheral blood were collected from each donor into EDTA-treated Vacutainer tubes. Ficoll-Paque density-gradient centrifugation was used to isolate PBMCs, with at least 7 million obtained per sample. Trizol reagent was used to extract total RNA from PBMCs, with at least 6 micrograms per sample. Naive CD45RAhigh/CD27high T cell percentages were measured by flow cytometry on a PBMC aliquot from every donor. CDR1 is given as MNHEY and CDR2 as SVGAGI, both from the germline V gene. From cysteine to phenylalanine, the CDR3 is 13 amino acids long. Only CDR3 DNA is held: 39 bases, read in frame from base 1. The library was built by means of 5' RACE. Sequencing used an Illumina HiSeq 2500. The second PCR ran for roughly 6 to 11 cycles and used a J-beta primer mix along with a sample-barcoded 5' primer. A unique molecular identifier was introduced onto each TCR beta cDNA molecule by a template-switch 5' adaptor carrying 12 random nucleotides. At least 2.5 million CDR3-containing paired-end reads were obtained from each sample. First-strand cDNA synthesis was performed from all RNA using the Mint cDNA synthesis kit, with priming by a TRBC-specific oligonucleotide. Following uracil-DNA glycosylase treatment, a first 18-cycle PCR with universal primers M1SS and BC2_uni_R was performed on all cDNA. As for the original processing: For normalization, 1 million high-quality reads, each with a distinct molecular identifier, were randomly selected from each sample. Instead of being binned into consensus sequences, reads with shared molecular identifiers were discarded. MiTCR, with a Q25 quality threshold and the strictest error-elimination algorithm, was used for CDR3 identification, clonotype clustering and error correction. A nonparametric unseen species model with Euler transformation was used to estimate lower-bound total TCR beta diversity. Clones were called with MiXCR by TCRdb after fastp trimmed the public reads at Q25, and only in-frame beta chains were retained. A single entry per CDR3 protein holds the most common genes and DNA from its merged rows. The V and J calls here are based on TCRdb, not the publication. The sample table lists around 650,000 distinct CDR3 sequences, 32% of them with a count of one. 15% of the sample is held by the ten biggest clonotypes.

Sequencing input: blood. The origin of this receptor is a woman older than 75 in good health. Donor details come from another sample of the same person, matched by shared clones. The chain is assembled from TRBV6-5 and TRBJ2-3, with a tentative D gene TRBD1 over 5 matching bases. The J call is uncertain, as TRBJ1-5 better fits the DNA end. The CDR3 reads CASSWGVPDTQHF. The DNA is TGTGCCAGCAGCTGGGGGGTCCCAGATACGCAGCATTTT.